Listed here are 22 T cell receptor beta chains from one sample, sequenced in a study of memory CD4+ T cells and cytomegalovirus serostatus. Single viable CD3+CD4+CD8-CD45RO+ cells were sorted as the memory CD4+ T cells. Profiling relied on immunoSEQ multiplex PCR, and the TCRdb table lists in-frame clones only, not all of them. The data show 55,000 or so clones, approximately 82% seen once. The sequenced sample was memory CD4+ T cells from blood. The receptors were sampled from an adult in good health and CMV-seropositive.

Only one count was recorded for this clone. J is TRBJ2-7 and V is TRBV5-1, with a weak D call TRBD1 (5 bases). The germline CDR1 and CDR2 sequences are SGHRS and YFSETQ. The CDR3 runs to 14 residues. Trimming cost V 0 bases and J 2 bases, with 9 bases left between them. The CDR3: CASSLGDSPYEQYF. The CDR3 bases are TGCGCCAGCAGCTTGGGTGACAGCCCCTACGAGCAGTACTTC.

In this sample, this clone turned up once. The V and J genes are TRBV2 and TRBJ2-2; possibly TRBD1 for D (6 bases). The V gene lost 7 bases and the J gene lost 3 bases, with 12 bases spanning the gap. The length of the CDR3 is 14 residues. Germline V gene lookup returns CDR1 SNHLY and CDR2 FYNNEI. CDR3: CASKSQGHTGELFF. In DNA form, the CDR3 reads TGTGCCAGCAAGTCTCAGGGGCACACCGGGGAGCTGTTTTTT.

The chain combines TRBV29-1 with TRBJ2-7; D possibly corresponds to TRBD1 (9 bases). There are 13 residues in the CDR3. The V gene lost 7 bases and the J gene lost 3 bases, with 16 bases spanning the gap. Per the germline V gene, CDR1 is SQVTM and CDR2 is ANQGSEA. CDR3: CSAGRGQGYEQYF. Here the CDR3 DNA reads TGCAGCGCCGGGAGGGGACAGGGCTACGAGCAGTACTTC.

The genes are TRBV7-6 and TRBJ2-7, with D perhaps TRBD2 (6 bases). The CDR3 runs to 15 residues. V lost 5 bases to trimming and J lost 3 bases, with 17 bases between them. Germline V gene data show CDR1 as SGHVS and CDR2 as FNYEAQ. The CDR3 DNA reads as TGTGCCAGCAGCCCGCGGGCGGGGCCTGTCTACGAGCAGTACTTC. Amino acids: CASSPRAGPVYEQYF.

This clone was detected a few times. This sequence joins TRBV2 and TRBJ2-1; D assignment may be TRBD1 or TRBD2 (6 bases each). V was cut by 8 bases and J by 7 bases, with 15 bases left in between. This CDR3 contains 13 residues. CDR1 SNHLY and CDR2 FYNNEI come from the germline V gene. CDR3 region: CASGGQLGNEQFF. The CDR3 DNA reads TGTGCCAGCGGGGGGCAACTGGGGAATGAGCAGTTCTTC.

The chain links TRBV10-2 to TRBJ1-4; D remains ambiguous. Germline loops: CDR1 WSHSY, CDR2 SAAADI. Trimming removed 8 bases from V and 5 bases from J, with 18 bases in between. The CDR3 covers 15 residues. The CDR3 DNA reads as TGCGCCAGCCGAGCGACCGCGGTTAAAAATGAAAAACTGTTTTTT. This encodes CASRATAVKNEKLFF.

This chain joins TRBV7-9 and TRBJ2-5; D ambiguous. This CDR3 spans 13 amino acids. V dropped 1 base and J dropped 1 base, with 4 bases sitting between them. Per germline, CDR1 SEHNR and CDR2 FQNEAQ (reference sequence). For the CDR3, the DNA is TGTGCCAGCAGCTTAGACAGCCAAGAGACCCAGTACTTC. It codes for CASSLDSQETQYF.

V is TRBV9 and J is TRBJ2-3; D may be TRBD1 (5 bases). The CDR3 has 15 amino acids. Trimming shortened V by 3 bases and J by 1 base, and 12 bases separated the two germline ends. The germline CDR1 and CDR2 sequences are SGDLS and YYNGEE. CDR3 DNA: TGTGCCAGCAGCGCCAGGGTCGCGGGCACAGATACGCAGTATTTT. It yields the protein CASSARVAGTDTQYF.

This clone has more than one count but fewer than ten. V and J are TRBV4-2 and TRBJ2-2; 8 bases align to TRBD2. The CDR3 is 17 amino acids. CDR1 and CDR2 (germline): LGHNA, YNFKEQ. V was clipped by 0 bases and J by 1 base; unmatched bases: 4. CDR3 DNA: TGTGCCAGCAGCCAAGAGGGCGGGGGGCTGAACACCGGGGAGCTGTTTTTT. This sequence encodes CASSQEGGGLNTGELFF.

This chain joins TRBV19 and TRBJ2-1; 11 nucleotides line up with TRBD2. The CDR3 covers 14 residues. Germline V gene sequence: CDR1 LNHDA, CDR2 SQIVND (reference sequence). V shed 3 bases, J shed 11 bases, and the junction held 6 bases outside the gene matches. CDR3 coding DNA: TGTGCCAGTAGTATCCGACTAGCGGGGAGCCAGCAGTTCTTC. Its translation: CASSIRLAGSQQFF.

The chain carries TRBV7-3 and TRBJ1-3; the D is unclear. V was shortened by 1 base and J by 0 bases, with 10 bases between the two germline ends. The CDR3 is 16 amino acids. Looked up from germline, CDR1 is SGHTA and CDR2 is FQGTGA. The CDR3 sequence is CASSLIQTSSGNTIYF. The CDR3 DNA follows: TGTGCCAGCAGCTTAATACAAACCTCCTCTGGAAACACCATATATTTT.

This rearrangement joins TRBV7-3 to TRBJ2-2; the D call may be TRBD1 or TRBD2 (5 bases each). Germline V gives CDR1 SGHTA, CDR2 FQGTGA. This CDR3 spans 15 amino acids. With 4 bases removed from V and 2 bases from J, the gap between germline ends came to 11 bases. The CDR3, as DNA: TGTGCCAGCAGCTCCTCGGGGCGAAACACCGGGGAGCTGTTTTTT. Its protein is CASSSSGRNTGELFF.

V is TRBV2 and J is TRBJ1-2, with a possible D match to TRBD1 (5 bases). The CDR3 consists of 12 residues. Germline loops: CDR1 SNHLY, CDR2 FYNNEI. The ends were cut back, 4 bases at V and 5 bases at J, with 8 bases in the middle. CDR3 DNA sequence: TGTGCCAGCAGTGTCGCAGGGTATGGCTACACCTTC. As protein: CASSVAGYGYTF.

V usage is TRBV28 and J usage is TRBJ1-3, with D possibly being TRBD1 (5 bases). Trimming cost V 5 bases and J 4 bases, with 18 bases left between them. This CDR3 spans 16 amino acids. Germline CDR1 reads MDHEN; CDR2 reads SYDVKM. CDR3 sequence (DNA): TGTGCCAGCAGTCGCCGGGGCGCGATTGCGGGAAACACCATATATTTT. Protein sequence: CASSRRGAIAGNTIYF.

This chain connects TRBV15 to TRBJ2-7; 9 bases align to TRBD2. CDR1 and CDR2 from the germline V gene are LNHNV and YYDKDF (reference sequence). Germline trimming cut 6 bases from V and 6 bases from J; bases unmatched to any gene: 12. There are 15 residues in the CDR3. The CDR3 nucleotides are TGTGCCACCAGGGCTAGCGGGAACCTCCGGGGCGAGCAGTACTTC. Translating it yields CATRASGNLRGEQYF. Combining the CDR3 with reference TRBV15 and TRBJ2-7 gives the whole variable domain DAMVIQNPRYQVTQFGKPVTLSCSQTLNHNVMYWYQQKSSQAPKLLFHYYDKDFNNEADTPDNFQSRRPNTSFCFLDIRSPGLGDTAMYLCATRASGNLRGEQYFGPGTRLTVT.

Comments on this clone: Sequence at one end of the junction differs from germline and may be a read error. V is TRBV2 and J is TRBJ1-2; 10 nucleotides match TRBD1. In germline, CDR1 is SNHLY, CDR2 FYNNEI. This CDR3 has 15 amino acids. This CDR3 reads CASREATGGGYGYTF. CDR3 in DNA: TGTGCCAGCAGGGAAGCGACAGGGGGCGGATATGGCTACACCTTC.

J is TRBJ2-5 and V is TRBV5-8, with 9 bases aligning to TRBD1. Germline assignment: CDR1 SGHTS and CDR2 YDEGEE. V lost 4 bases, J lost 6 bases, and 10 bases stayed unmatched. The CDR3 has 15 amino acids. This chain's CDR3 is CASSTGTGPLKTQYF. Here the CDR3 DNA reads TGTGCCAGCAGCACTGGGACAGGGCCTTTGAAGACCCAGTACTTC.

The genes are TRBV9 and TRBJ2-7, with TRBD2 matching 8 bases. Trimming took 0 bases from V and 2 from J; bases not matched to a gene: 4. This CDR3 region has 15 residues. Germline lookup yields CDR1 SGDLS and CDR2 YYNGEE. CDR3 DNA: TGTGCCAGCAGCGTAGGGCTAGCGGGTCCCTACGAGCAGTACTTC. It encodes CASSVGLAGPYEQYF.

V and J are TRBV19 and TRBJ1-2, with TRBD1 as a possible D gene (6 bases). Germline lookup yields CDR1 LNHDA and CDR2 SQIVND (reference sequence). The V end lost 3 bases, the J end lost 6 bases, and 11 bases lay between the germline ends. The CDR3 extends over 13 amino acids. CDR3 bases: TGTGCCAGTAGTATGATGGGGGCCCATGGCTACACCTTC. It yields the protein CASSMMGAHGYTF.

The V and J genes are TRBV5-6 and TRBJ2-6, with 8 nucleotides matching TRBD1. Unmatched junction bases numbered 3, after V lost 1 base and J lost 0 bases. CDR1 is SGHDT, CDR2 YYEEEE, per germline. The CDR3 has 17 residues. The CDR3 region is CASSLTGGFSGANVLTF. The CDR3 DNA is TGTGCCAGCAGCTTGACAGGGGGTTTCTCTGGGGCCAACGTCCTGACTTTC.

The CDR3 region has the DNA TGTGCCAGCAGCCCCCCCGGGGGGCCTGAGCAGTTCTTC. This translates into CASSPPGGPEQFF. This chain connects TRBV7-2 to TRBJ2-1, with D tentatively TRBD2 (7 bases). The germline gives CDR1 SGHTA, CDR2 FQGNSA. This CDR3 contains 13 residues. V was pared by 5 bases and J by 9 bases, with 14 bases between.

The chain carries TRBV5-7 and TRBJ1-1; a possible D gene is TRBD1 (6 bases). TRBV5-7 counts as an open reading frame of uncertain function. Between the trimmed V and J ends, which lost 4 bases and 2 bases, there was a span of 15 bases. The CDR3 is made up of 15 amino acids. The CDR3: CASSPWTDINTEAFF. In DNA form, the CDR3 reads TGTGCCAGCAGCCCCTGGACAGACATTAACACTGAAGCTTTCTTT.